Listed below are T cell receptor beta chains from one sample, sequenced in a study of T-cell reconstitution after alpha-beta-depleted transplantation in children. In TCRdb, the PCR reads were re-called with MiXCR into one record per CDR3 protein. The table lists about 610,000 distinct CDR3 sequences, under 12% of them singletons, with 4% to 5% in the top ten. Material: PBMCs from the stem cell graft donor, obtained from the stem cell graft. The source is a human donor who donated a stem cell graft to a child with acute myeloid leukemia. Both conserved end residues are part of each CDR3. Fields, in order: clone size, J gene, V gene, CDR3 length, CDR3 protein. The size of a clone is reported for some rows only, either as once, few or many, or as a class for expanded clones.

>NA|TRBJ2-1|TRBV6-2/TRBV6-3|12
CASSPLAGSQFF
>many|TRBJ2-3|TRBV5-6|13
CASSLEMTDTQYF
>many|TRBJ2-1|TRBV7-2|12
CASRRDNAQQFF
>many|TRBJ2-1|TRBV7-3|13
CASSLQREGEQVF
>NA|TRBJ2-2|TRBV7-9|17
CASSLASTGEKAGELFF
>few|TRBJ2-1|TRBV7-2|13
CASSLQVLNEQFF
>NA|TRBJ1-3|TRBV6-5|15
CASSSQSNLGNTIYF
>many|TRBJ2-2|TRBV5-1|14
CASSLDPKTGELFF
>NA|TRBJ2-2|TRBV20-1|17
CSARDLAGSPNTGELFF
>many|TRBJ2-7|TRBV6-1|15
CASSEWRADKYEQYF
>few|TRBJ2-7|TRBV4-3|13
CASSQGPGDEQYF
>few|TRBJ1-2|TRBV5-1|13
CASTRDRDYGYTF
>NA|TRBJ2-7|TRBV3-1|13
CASKMGAAYEQYF
>many|TRBJ2-5|TRBV20-1|15
CSAPPGLADQETQYF
>few|TRBJ2-7|TRBV5-1|15
CASSLGQGASYEQYF
>few|TRBJ1-3|TRBV6-5|16
CASSYGQGKAGNTIYF
>NA|TRBJ1-5|TRBV12-3/TRBV12-4|16
CASTTTGGRGNQPQHF
>few|TRBJ1-5|TRBV2|14
CASSESGRDQPQHF
>NA|TRBJ2-3|TRBV10-3|14
CAISAPGGTDTQYF
>NA|TRBJ2-7|TRBV28|16
CASSSPTSGRYGEQYF
>few|TRBJ1-1|TRBV7-3|13
CASSYLGNSKAFF
>NA|TRBJ2-7|TRBV7-9|14
CASSFTGGPHEQYF
>NA|TRBJ2-3|TRBV7-9|16
CASSLQTSGSWDTQYF
>few|TRBJ1-4|TRBV6-5|15
CASSYSRQGGEKLFF
>NA|TRBJ1-2|TRBV27|15
CASSSTGDSRYGYTF
>NA|TRBJ2-1|TRBV2|14
CATRGIAAYNEQFF
>many|TRBJ1-1|TRBV28|12
CASSYPWTEAFF